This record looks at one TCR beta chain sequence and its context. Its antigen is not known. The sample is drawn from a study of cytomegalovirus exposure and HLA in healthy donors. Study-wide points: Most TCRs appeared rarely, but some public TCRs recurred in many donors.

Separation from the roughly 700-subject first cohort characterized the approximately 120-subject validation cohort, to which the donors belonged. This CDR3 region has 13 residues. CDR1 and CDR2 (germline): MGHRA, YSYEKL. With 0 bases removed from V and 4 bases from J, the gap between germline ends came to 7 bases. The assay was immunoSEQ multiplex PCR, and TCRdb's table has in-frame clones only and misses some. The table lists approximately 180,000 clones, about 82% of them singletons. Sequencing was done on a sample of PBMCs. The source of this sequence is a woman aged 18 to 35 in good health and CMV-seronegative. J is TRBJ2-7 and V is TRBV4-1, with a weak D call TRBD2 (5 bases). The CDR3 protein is CASSQEAEYEQYF. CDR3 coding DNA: TGCGCCAGCAGCCAAGAAGCGGAATACGAGCAGTACTTC.